The rows below give T cell receptor beta chains drawn from one sample of a study of preoperative IRX-2 immunotherapy in early breast cancer. TCRdb's copy holds only in-frame clones and misses some; the assay was immunoSEQ multiplex PCR. The sample holds some 59,000 clones, around 94% seen once. This material was acquired from a patient treated with IRX-2 immunotherapy. These receptors all come from a human donor with breast cancer. The CDR3 runs from the conserved cysteine through the conserved F or W. The D gene is left open where the match is weak. Clone sizes are given selectively: once, few, many, or a class where the clone is expanded.

V,D,J,size,CDR3,DNA
TRBV5-4,NA,TRBJ1-2,NA,CASSPGGRNYGYTF,TGTGCCAGCAGCCCCGGGGGCAGAAACTATGGCTACACCTTC
TRBV21-1,NA,TRBJ1-5,NA,CASSKSGTGGYFSNQPQHF,TGTGCCAGCAGCAAGTCCGGGACAGGAGGATATTTTAGCAATCAGCCCCAGCATTTT
TRBV27,TRBD1,TRBJ2-5,NA,CASSLYPGGGQETQYF,TGTGCCAGCAGTTTATACCCAGGGGGCGGCCAAGAGACCCAGTACTTC
TRBV7-9,TRBD1,TRBJ2-7,NA,CASSRVPGQGTYEQYF,TGTGCCAGCAGCCGAGTTCCGGGACAGGGGACCTACGAGCAGTACTTC
TRBV28,NA,TRBJ1-1,NA,CASTHGRNTEAFF,TGTGCCAGCACCCATGGACGGAACACTGAAGCTTTCTTT
TRBV14,NA,TRBJ2-7,once,CASSWSLDYEQYF,TGTGCCAGCAGTTGGTCCCTTGACTACGAGCAGTACTTC
TRBV9,TRBD2,TRBJ2-1,NA,CASSVGSGSYNEQFF,TGTGCCAGCAGCGTAGGAAGCGGGAGTTACAATGAGCAGTTCTTC
TRBV15,TRBD2,TRBJ2-7,NA,CATSGLGQYEQYF,TGTGCCACCAGCGGACTAGGGCAGTACGAGCAGTACTTC
TRBV5-1,NA,TRBJ2-2,NA,CASSPGQLLNTGELFF,TGCGCCAGCAGCCCCGGACAGTTGCTAAACACCGGGGAGCTGTTTTTT
TRBV5-1,TRBD1,TRBJ2-3,NA,CASSLGWTGGKSTDTQYF,TGCGCCAGCAGCTTGGGGTGGACAGGGGGCAAGAGCACAGATACGCAGTATTTT
TRBV28,NA,TRBJ2-1,NA,CASSFLDGDSYNEQFF,TGTGCCAGCAGTTTTCTCGACGGAGACTCCTACAATGAGCAGTTCTTC
TRBV6-1,TRBD2,TRBJ2-5,NA,CASSDNSGRLSETQYF,TGTGCCAGCAGTGATAATAGCGGGAGGTTGTCGGAGACCCAGTACTTC
TRBV27,TRBD1,TRBJ1-4,NA,CASSLLDRGREKLFF,TGTGCCAGCAGTCTTTTGGACAGGGGTCGTGAAAAACTGTTTTTT
TRBV5-1,TRBD1,TRBJ1-5,NA,CASSPNRGQPQHF,TGCGCCAGCAGCCCAAACAGGGGCCAGCCCCAGCATTTT
TRBV27,NA,TRBJ2-7,NA,CARRPYEQYF,TGTGCCCGACGGCCCTACGAGCAGTACTTC
TRBV5-1,TRBD2,TRBJ2-1,NA,CASNPRTGGGEQFF,TGCGCCAGCAACCCGAGGACGGGGGGTGGAGAGCAGTTCTTC
TRBV7-9,TRBD1,TRBJ2-7,NA,CASSLGYRGKSSYEQYF,TGTGCCAGCAGCTTAGGCTACAGGGGCAAGAGCTCCTACGAGCAGTACTTC
TRBV7-9,NA,TRBJ1-4,NA,CASRSVPGEKLFF,TGTGCCAGCAGGTCGGTCCCCGGTGAAAAACTGTTTTTT
TRBV6-4,NA,TRBJ2-3,NA,CASREAGVSTDTQYF,TGTGCCAGCAGGGAAGCGGGTGTCAGCACAGATACGCAGTATTTT
TRBV2,NA,TRBJ2-7,NA,CASRAGQTYEQYF,TGTGCCAGCCGCGCCGGACAGACCTACGAGCAGTACTTC
TRBV27,NA,TRBJ2-7,NA,CASSFGAVWYF,TGTGCCAGCAGTTTTGGGGCGGTTTGGTACTTC
TRBV2,NA,TRBJ1-4,once,CASSGQAGTEKLFF,TGTGCCAGCAGTGGTCAGGCAGGGACTGAAAAACTGTTTTTT
TRBV7-8,NA,TRBJ2-7,NA,CASSLGVIAYEQYF,TGTGCCAGCAGCTTGGGGGTAATAGCCTACGAGCAGTACTTC
TRBV4-1,TRBD1,TRBJ2-5,NA,CASSRDRGSWGTQYF,TGCGCCAGCAGCCGAGACAGGGGCAGTTGGGGGACCCAGTACTTC
TRBV18,TRBD1,TRBJ1-5,few,CASSGGDRAQPQHF,TGTGCCAGCTCTGGTGGGGACAGGGCTCAGCCCCAGCATTTT
TRBV25-1,NA,TRBJ2-3,once,CATGRASQDTQYF,TGTGCCACGGGGCGGGCTAGCCAAGATACGCAGTATTTT
TRBV6-6,NA,TRBJ1-1,NA,CASRDFRDGEAFF,TGTGCCAGCAGGGACTTCCGGGACGGTGAAGCTTTCTTT
TRBV9,TRBD2,TRBJ2-1,NA,CASSVALGGGGNEQFF,TGTGCCAGCAGCGTAGCTCTTGGCGGGGGAGGAAATGAGCAGTTCTTC
TRBV15,NA,TRBJ1-1,once,CATSRERRKEAFF,TGTGCCACCAGCAGAGAGAGGAGGAAAGAAGCTTTCTTT
TRBV6-5,NA,TRBJ2-5,NA,CASSYLIQGAETQYF,TGTGCCAGCAGTTACCTAATACAGGGTGCCGAGACCCAGTACTTC
TRBV19,TRBD1,TRBJ2-7,NA,CASSIDTGTAIYEQYF,TGTGCCAGTAGTATAGATACCGGGACAGCAATCTACGAGCAGTACTTC
TRBV6-5,TRBD1,TRBJ2-4,NA,CASSPTGVVKNIQYF,TGTGCCAGCAGTCCGACAGGGGTGGTCAAAAACATTCAGTACTTC
TRBV7-3,TRBD1,TRBJ1-2,NA,CASSAGQRLSF,TGTGCCAGCAGCGCGGGACAGCGTCTCTCCTTC
TRBV10-3,NA,TRBJ2-7,once,CATTTGYHEQYF,TGTGCCACCACAACAGGGTACCACGAGCAGTACTTC
TRBV5-1,NA,TRBJ2-7,NA,CASSSDFTGLGPYEQYF,TGCGCCAGCAGCTCGGATTTTACAGGGTTGGGACCCTACGAGCAGTACTTC
TRBV6-6,NA,TRBJ2-5,NA,CASSLRQETQYF,TGTGCCAGCAGTTTGAGGCAAGAGACCCAGTACTTC
TRBV4-3,NA,TRBJ1-2,NA,CASSQDPGQGYGYTF,TGCGCCAGCAGCCAAGATCCCGGGCAGGGCTATGGCTACACCTTC
TRBV5-1,NA,TRBJ2-2,NA,CASSGNRRYTGELFF,TGCGCCAGCAGCGGGAACAGAAGGTACACCGGGGAGCTGTTTTTT
TRBV10-1,TRBD2,TRBJ2-1,few,CASRDRTSPVHNEQFF,TGCGCCAGCAGAGATAGGACTAGCCCCGTACACAATGAGCAGTTCTTC
TRBV20-1,NA,TRBJ2-1,NA,CSALPNEQFF,TGCAGTGCCCTACCCAATGAGCAGTTCTTC
TRBV10-3,TRBD2,TRBJ2-5,NA,CAISGREGETQYF,TGTGCCATCAGTGGGCGGGAGGGCGAGACCCAGTACTTC
TRBV4-2,TRBD1,TRBJ1-2,NA,CASSQEDRVGGYTF,TGTGCCAGCAGCCAAGAGGACAGGGTCGGTGGCTACACCTTC
TRBV7-7,NA,TRBJ2-1,once,CASSSPGTGSEQFF,TGTGCCAGCAGCTCCCCGGGGACGGGATCTGAGCAGTTCTTC
TRBV7-3,TRBD2,TRBJ2-3,NA,CASSASGAGGDTQYF,TGTGCCAGCAGCGCGAGCGGGGCGGGGGGAGATACGCAGTATTTT
TRBV7-3,NA,TRBJ2-2,NA,CASSLSLRPGELFF,TGTGCCAGCAGCTTAAGTTTACGGCCCGGGGAGCTGTTTTTT
TRBV4-3,TRBD1,TRBJ2-7,NA,CASSQDWDRGQNEQYF,TGCGCCAGCAGCCAAGACTGGGACAGGGGGCAGAACGAGCAGTACTTC
TRBV19,TRBD1,TRBJ1-2,NA,CASTPDRGLFYTF,TGTGCCAGTACTCCGGACAGGGGGCTCTTCTACACCTTC
TRBV6-4,NA,TRBJ1-5,NA,CASSSQSNQPQHF,TGTGCCAGCAGTTCCCAGAGCAATCAGCCCCAGCATTTT
TRBV11-3,NA,TRBJ2-2,NA,CASSLIQTGELFF,TGTGCCAGCAGCTTGATCCAAACCGGGGAGCTGTTTTTT
TRBV7-3,TRBD1,TRBJ1-2,NA,CASSAGTGYGYTF,TGTGCCAGCAGCGCCGGGACAGGCTATGGCTACACCTTC
TRBV19,NA,TRBJ1-5,NA,CASTPRTVYQPQHF,TGTGCCAGTACCCCACGGACAGTTTATCAGCCCCAGCATTTT
TRBV19,NA,TRBJ2-6,NA,CATTPGVSEANVLTF,TGTGCCACAACCCCCGGGGTCTCAGAGGCCAACGTCCTGACTTTC
TRBV10-3,TRBD1,TRBJ1-5,NA,CAISEGQGDQPQHF,TGTGCCATCAGTGAGGGCCAGGGGGATCAGCCCCAGCATTTT
TRBV5-1,NA,TRBJ2-7,NA,CASSLNYEQYF,TGCGCCAGCAGCCTCAACTACGAGCAGTACTTC
TRBV7-9,TRBD1,TRBJ2-5,NA,CASSHAGGLETQYF,TGTGCCAGCAGCCACGCAGGGGGCTTGGAGACCCAGTACTTC
TRBV27,NA,TRBJ1-4,NA,CAAGGSIAEKLFF,TGTGCCGCCGGCGGATCCATCGCTGAAAAACTGTTTTTT
TRBV28,NA,TRBJ1-1,NA,CASTGGRVRPNTEAFF,TGTGCCAGCACCGGGGGAAGGGTTCGACCGAACACTGAAGCTTTCTTT